A selection of T cell receptor beta chains follows, all from one sample in a study of response to subunit inactivated influenza vaccine. TCRdb re-analysed the RT-PCR reads in MiXCR, keeping a single row per CDR3 protein. The sample has roughly 500,000 distinct CDR3 sequences; less than 30% are singletons. The specimen comprised CD4+ T cells sorted from PBMCs, sampled roughly 5 days after vaccination. The receptors shown here come from a man in his fifties who received an inactivated influenza vaccine. Both conserved end residues are part of each CDR3. The D gene is left open where the match is weak. Some rows mark clone size as missing; the rest say once, few, many or name a class of expanded clone.

TRBJ2-1,TRBV29-1,.,few,CSVERAANLNYNEQFF,TGCAGCGTTGAAAGAGCTGCTAATCTTAATTACAATGAGCAGTTCTTC
TRBJ1-1,TRBV5-6,TRBD1,once,CASSLGQASTEAFF,TGTGCCAGCAGCCTAGGACAGGCGTCGACTGAAGCTTTCTTT
TRBJ2-7,TRBV12-3/TRBV12-4,.,few,CASQGPSSYEQYF,TGTGCCTCACAGGGACCAAGCTCCTACGAGCAGTACTTC
TRBJ2-1,TRBV10-3,TRBD2,.,CAISEVVSGGTYNEQFF,TGTGCCATCAGTGAAGTGGTTAGCGGGGGAACCTACAATGAGCAGTTCTTC
TRBJ2-7,TRBV10-3,TRBD1,few,CAIRGTGASYEQYF,TGTGCCATCAGGGGGACAGGGGCCTCCTACGAGCAGTACTTC
TRBJ2-5,TRBV18,.,many,CASSPVQRPMETQYF,TGTGCCAGCTCACCAGTTCAGCGACCTATGGAGACCCAGTACTTC
TRBJ2-4,TRBV4-3,.,.,CASSQTLAKNIQYF,TGCGCCAGCAGCCAAACCCTAGCCAAAAACATTCAGTACTTC
TRBJ2-1,TRBV11-3,.,.,CASSPRPGDEQFF,TGTGCCAGCAGCCCCCGCCCCGGGGATGAGCAGTTCTTC
TRBJ2-7,TRBV5-6,.,.,CASSLVVSFEQYF,TGTGCCAGCAGCTTAGTCGTGTCCTTCGAGCAGTACTTC
TRBJ2-1,TRBV2,TRBD2,few,CASQEGLAGARLYNEQFF,TGTGCCAGCCAAGAGGGACTAGCGGGAGCAAGGCTGTACAATGAGCAGTTCTTC
TRBJ1-1,TRBV20-1,.,.,CSARDGGVAEAFF,TGCAGTGCTAGAGATGGCGGGGTCGCTGAAGCTTTCTTT
TRBJ1-5,TRBV4-3,.,.,CASSQELGHNQPQHF,TGCGCCAGCAGCCAAGAATTAGGTCATAATCAGCCCCAGCATTTT
TRBJ2-1,TRBV20-1,TRBD2,few,CSARGGLAGGYNEQFF,TGCAGTGCGCGAGGAGGACTAGCGGGAGGCTACAATGAGCAGTTCTTC
TRBJ2-1,TRBV24-1,.,.,CATSDPQGYEQFF,TGTGCCACCAGTGATCCACAGGGATATGAGCAGTTCTTC
TRBJ2-3,TRBV4-1,.,many,CASSRVRGTDTQYF,TGCGCCAGCAGCCGCGTCAGGGGAACAGATACGCAGTATTTT
TRBJ2-1,TRBV20-1,.,few,CSASESGEQFF,TGCAGTGCCTCCGAGAGTGGTGAGCAGTTCTTC
TRBJ2-2,TRBV2,.,.,CASSIEGAVNTGELFF,TGTGCCAGCAGTATCGAAGGGGCGGTGAACACCGGGGAGCTGTTTTTT
TRBJ2-3,TRBV20-1,.,.,CSARWDSTWNTDTQYF,TGCAGTGCTAGGTGGGACTCCACCTGGAATACAGATACGCAGTATTTT
TRBJ2-1,TRBV12-3/TRBV12-4,TRBD2,few,CASSLPNWSGGAAEQFF,TGTGCCAGCAGTTTACCTAATTGGAGCGGGGGGGCGGCTGAGCAGTTCTTC
TRBJ2-1,TRBV20-1,TRBD1,few,CSARRDRGELSREQFF,TGCAGTGCTCGAAGAGACAGGGGCGAACTTTCAAGGGAGCAGTTCTTC
TRBJ2-7,TRBV9,.,.,CASSLDREAYEQYF,TGTGCCAGCAGCCTCGACAGGGAGGCCTACGAGCAGTACTTC
TRBJ2-2,TRBV5-1,TRBD1,.,CASSSTGELSF,TGCGCCAGCAGCTCCACAGGGGAGCTATCTTTT
TRBJ2-1,TRBV25-1,TRBD2,.,CASSEGGASGWHEQFF,TGTGCCAGCAGTGAGGGTGGGGCTAGCGGGTGGCATGAGCAGTTCTTC
TRBJ2-1,TRBV29-1,TRBD1,.,CSATGQGASYNEQFF,TGCAGCGCTACAGGACAGGGGGCCTCCTACAATGAGCAGTTCTTC
TRBJ1-4,TRBV29-1,TRBD1,few,CSALWDSEKLFF,TGCAGCGCCTTGTGGGACAGTGAAAAACTGTTTTTT
TRBJ1-5,TRBV15,TRBD1,.,CATSPRTGSNQPQHF,TGTGCCACCAGCCCCCGGACAGGAAGCAATCAGCCCCAGCATTTT
TRBJ2-7,TRBV7-2,.,few,CASSLATVRSYEQYF,TGTGCCAGCAGCTTAGCGACAGTCAGATCCTACGAGCAGTACTTC
TRBJ2-7,TRBV28,.,.,CASSFFRGGSYEQYF,TGTGCCAGCAGTTTTTTCAGGGGTGGGTCCTACGAGCAGTACTTC
TRBJ2-3,TRBV4-3,.,few,CASSQDGRSGTDTQYF,TGCGCCAGCAGCCAAGATGGCCGATCCGGCACAGATACGCAGTATTTT
TRBJ2-7,TRBV6-1,.,few,CASSENFSTYEQYF,TGTGCCAGCAGTGAAAATTTTTCCACCTACGAGCAGTACTTC
TRBJ2-1,TRBV3-1,TRBD2,few,CASSPGTSGSGEQFF,TGTGCCAGCAGCCCGGGGACTAGCGGGAGTGGAGAGCAGTTCTTC
TRBJ2-1,TRBV29-1,.,many,CSVEDGGMATSYNEQFF,TGCAGCGTTGAAGATGGGGGAATGGCGACATCCTACAATGAGCAGTTCTTC
TRBJ2-7,TRBV20-1,TRBD1,few,CSARQGADEQYF,TGCAGTGCTAGACAGGGGGCTGACGAGCAGTACTTC
TRBJ2-3,TRBV5-6,TRBD1,.,CASSLAKDRAATHTQYF,TGTGCCAGCAGCTTGGCCAAGGACAGGGCGGCCACTCATACGCAGTATTTT
TRBJ1-1,TRBV6-2/TRBV6-3,.,.,CASEGGGGQGTEAFF,TGTGCCAGTGAGGGGGGCGGGGGGCAAGGCACTGAAGCTTTCTTT
TRBJ2-3,TRBV25-1,TRBD2,.,CASSDVAGGPADTQYF,TGTGCCAGCAGTGACGTAGCGGGAGGGCCCGCAGATACGCAGTATTTT
TRBJ2-7,TRBV12-3/TRBV12-4,.,.,CASSESGSSYEQYF,TGTGCCAGCAGCGAGAGCGGATCCTCCTACGAGCAGTACTTC
TRBJ1-6,TRBV20-1,.,few,CSASPGVKSPLHF,TGCAGTGCTAGTCCAGGGGTAAAGTCACCCCTCCACTTT
TRBJ1-1,TRBV4-1,.,.,CASSQAITGYYEAFF,TGCGCCAGCAGCCAAGCCATTACTGGGTATTATGAAGCTTTCTTT
TRBJ2-7,TRBV20-1,TRBD1,few,CSARQGAYEQYF,TGCAGTGCTAGACAGGGGGCCTACGAGCAGTACTTC
TRBJ2-7,TRBV9,TRBD2,.,CASSVGLAGVF,TGTGCCAGCAGCGTAGGTTTAGCGGGGGTATTC
TRBJ2-3,TRBV5-1,.,.,CASSFVDRSTDTQYF,TGCGCCAGCAGCTTTGTCGACAGGAGCACAGATACGCAGTATTTC
TRBJ1-6,TRBV20-1,TRBD1,.,CSASRQGNSPLHF,TGCAGTGCTAGCAGACAGGGCAATTCACCCCTCCACTTT